The 9 T cell receptor beta chains below were found in one sample sequenced in a study of blood T cell repertoires in COVID-19. Data came from immunoSEQ multiplex PCR; TCRdb stores just in-frame clones and leaves some out. Of 330,000 or so clones in the sample, approximately 87% were seen once. Material for sequencing was PBMCs or T cells enriched from blood (not recorded which). These receptors were taken from a man aged 40-49 years in a cohort exposed to, infected with or recovered from COVID-19 (not recorded which).

This clone was recorded once. V is TRBV6-5 and J is TRBJ1-5; D remains ambiguous. The V end was cut by 8 bases, the J end by 4 bases, with 12 bases between. This CDR3 comprises 13 residues. Per germline, CDR1 MNHEY and CDR2 SVGAGI. The CDR3 DNA reads TGTGCCAGCTCAACAGAGCAAAATCAGCCCCAGCATTTT. It is translated as CASSTEQNQPQHF.

This chain uses TRBV5-1 with TRBJ2-2, with 7 bases fitting TRBD2. CDR3 length: 15 residues. CDR1 is SGHRS and CDR2 is YFSETQ in the germline V gene. Trimming took 2 bases from V and 3 from J; bases not matched to a gene: 4. CDR3 sequence: CASSFWGRDTGELFF. The CDR3, as DNA: TGCGCCAGCAGCTTCTGGGGGAGGGACACCGGGGAGCTGTTTTTT.

V usage is TRBV20-1 and J usage is TRBJ2-7; D ambiguous. Germline V gene sequence: CDR1 DFQATT, CDR2 SNEGSKA (reference sequence). The length of the CDR3 is 11 residues. The V end lost 0 bases, the J end lost 9 bases, and 9 bases lay between the germline ends. CDR3 residues: CSARDGAGQYF. DNA of the CDR3: TGCAGTGCTAGAGATGGAGCCGGGCAGTACTTC.

This chain uses TRBV2 with TRBJ2-6; D perhaps matches TRBD2 (5 bases). Germline V gives CDR1 SNHLY, CDR2 FYNNEI. The germline V and J ends were trimmed by 7 bases and 3 bases, with 13 bases remaining between them. There are 15 residues in the CDR3. This chain's CDR3 is CASTPGRGGANVLTF. As DNA, the CDR3 is TGTGCCAGCACCCCAGGCCGGGGTGGGGCCAACGTCCTGACTTTC.

The chain employs TRBV5-4 and TRBJ2-6; D ambiguous. The V gene lost 4 bases and the J gene lost 0 bases, with 11 bases spanning the gap. There are 16 residues in the CDR3. The germline CDR1 and CDR2 sequences are SGHNT and YYREEE (reference sequence). The CDR3 loop is CASSEILRSGANVLTF. In DNA, the CDR3 is TGTGCCAGCAGCGAGATACTCCGCTCTGGGGCCAACGTCCTGACTTTC.

V is TRBV3-1 (or the pseudogene TRBV3-2) and J is TRBJ2-1; perhaps TRBD1 as D (5 bases). Trimming took 3 bases from V and 0 from J, leaving 15 bases between them. This CDR3 is built from 17 residues. CDR1 and CDR2 (germline): LGHDT, YNNKEL (reference sequence). The CDR3, as DNA: TGTGCCAGCAGCCAGCTGACAGTCCAGAGCTCCTACAATGAGCAGTTCTTC. This gives the protein CASSQLTVQSSYNEQFF.

The chain links TRBV27 to TRBJ2-2, with 9 nucleotides matching TRBD1. This CDR3 comprises 15 residues. CDR1 and CDR2 from the germline V gene are MNHEY and SMNVEV (reference sequence). The J segment lost 5 bases and the V segment lost 7 bases, leaving 8 bases of the junction unmatched. The DNA of the CDR3 is TGTGCCAGCACCTCGGACAGGGGAAGGACCGGGGAGCTGTTTTTT. Its protein is CASTSDRGRTGELFF.

This clone has only a few counts. The chain employs TRBV3-1 (or the pseudogene TRBV3-2) and TRBJ2-1, with TRBD2 matching 10 bases. Unmatched junction bases numbered 6, after V lost 0 bases and J lost 7 bases. The germline V gene encodes CDR1 LGHDT and CDR2 YNNKEL (reference sequence). This CDR3 is 16 amino acids long. CDR3 amino acids: CASSQDPASGRNEQFF. In nucleotides, the CDR3 is TGTGCCAGCAGCCAAGATCCCGCTAGCGGGAGAAATGAGCAGTTCTTC.

The rearrangement joins TRBV11-3 to TRBJ2-3; 9 nucleotides agree with TRBD2. CDR1 and CDR2 from the germline V gene are SGHNT and YENEEA. The CDR3 covers 16 residues. V was pared by 1 base and J by 1 base, with 3 bases of the junction left unmatched. The CDR3 sequence is CASSLGTSDRTDTQYF. In DNA form, the CDR3 reads TGTGCCAGCAGCTTAGGGACTAGCGACCGCACAGATACGCAGTATTTT.